Listed here is a single T cell receptor beta chain. Its cognate antigen is unknown. This record comes from a study of T cell responses to AZD1222 COVID-19 vaccine. Study conclusions and caveats: Vaccination with two AZD1222 doses was followed by a rise in Spike-specific TCR breadth and depth.

The data were produced by immunoSEQ multiplex PCR, yet TCRdb's version contains in-frame clones alone and is incomplete. The profile shows fewer than 200,000 clones, around nine tenths of them singletons. The V gene's germline CDR1 is LNHDA and CDR2 SQIVND (reference sequence). The V and J ends lost 8 bases and 4 bases respectively, with 17 bases between them. The CDR3 covers 14 residues. This sample comprised peripheral blood, obtained 28 days after the second dose of the MenACWY control vaccine. The chain carries TRBV19 and TRBJ1-2; D not certain. The source of this sequence is an adult who received the MenACWY meningococcal vaccine as a control. In nucleotides, the CDR3 is TGTGCCAGTGGCCCCTGGTTGCAGTCCTATGGCTACACCTTC. Its translation is CASGPWLQSYGYTF.